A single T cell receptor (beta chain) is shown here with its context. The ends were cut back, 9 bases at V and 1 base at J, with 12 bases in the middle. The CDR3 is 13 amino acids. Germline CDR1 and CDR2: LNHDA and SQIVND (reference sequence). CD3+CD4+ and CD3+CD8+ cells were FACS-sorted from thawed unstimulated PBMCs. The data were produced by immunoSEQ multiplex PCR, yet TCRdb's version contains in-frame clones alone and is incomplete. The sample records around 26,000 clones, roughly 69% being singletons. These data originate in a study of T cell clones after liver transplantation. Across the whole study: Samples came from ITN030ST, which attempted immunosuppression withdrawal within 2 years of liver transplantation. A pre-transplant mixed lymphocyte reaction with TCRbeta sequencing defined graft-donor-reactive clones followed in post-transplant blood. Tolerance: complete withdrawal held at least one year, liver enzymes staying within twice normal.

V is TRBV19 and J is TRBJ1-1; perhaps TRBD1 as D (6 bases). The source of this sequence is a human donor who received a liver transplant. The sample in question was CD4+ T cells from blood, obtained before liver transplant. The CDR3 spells CASRGGGNTEAFF. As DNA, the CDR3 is TGTGCCAGCAGGGGAGGGGGGAACACTGAAGCTTTCTTT.